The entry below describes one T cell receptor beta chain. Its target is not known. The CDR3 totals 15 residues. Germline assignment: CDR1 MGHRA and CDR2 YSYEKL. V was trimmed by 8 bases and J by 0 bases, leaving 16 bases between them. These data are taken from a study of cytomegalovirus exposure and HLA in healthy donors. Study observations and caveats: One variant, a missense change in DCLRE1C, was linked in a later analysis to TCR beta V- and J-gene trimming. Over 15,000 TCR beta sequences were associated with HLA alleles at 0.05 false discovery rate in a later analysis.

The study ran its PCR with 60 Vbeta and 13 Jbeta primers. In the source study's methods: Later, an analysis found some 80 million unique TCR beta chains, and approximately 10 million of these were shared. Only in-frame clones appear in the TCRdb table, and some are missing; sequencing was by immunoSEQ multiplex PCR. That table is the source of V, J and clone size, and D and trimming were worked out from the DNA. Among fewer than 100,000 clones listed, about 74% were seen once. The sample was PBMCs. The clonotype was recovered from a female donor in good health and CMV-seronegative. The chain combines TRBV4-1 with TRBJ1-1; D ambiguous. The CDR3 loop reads CASQTSRAMNTEAFF. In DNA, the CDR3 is TGCGCCAGCCAAACTTCGAGAGCTATGAACACTGAAGCTTTCTTT.